The 4 T cell receptor beta chains reported below all come from one sample, sequenced in a study of CD8 T cells in Susac syndrome (dated by TCRdb to between 2018 and 2021). The method was the immunoSEQ multiplex PCR assay. RNA was extracted with the RNeasy kit and 0.5 to 1 ug was reverse transcribed using random hexamers. TCRdb applied fastp at Q25 and MiXCR to the public reads, then kept only in-frame beta chains. When rows share a CDR3 protein, they turn into one entry using the most common DNA and genes. Present in this sample are about 300,000 distinct CDR3 sequences, over 75% of which were seen just once. The ten largest clonotypes hold roughly 0.2% of the sample. The sequencing input was CD8+ T cells from PBMCs. The source is a human donor with multiple sclerosis.

The V call is TRBV5-4, the J call TRBJ1-1; 9 positions match TRBD1. Germline assignment: CDR1 SGHNT and CDR2 YYREEE (reference sequence). V lost 3 bases and J lost 3; bases outside the gene matches: 9. There are 16 residues in the CDR3. The CDR3: CASSSGMTGGDTEAFF. CDR3 DNA sequence: TGTGCCAGCAGCTCGGGGATGACAGGGGGTGACACTGAAGCTTTCTTT.

This sequence joins TRBV2 and TRBJ1-1; D not resolved. Germline V gives CDR1 SNHLY, CDR2 FYNNEI. CDR3 length: 15 amino acids. With 3 bases removed from V and 7 bases from J, the gap between germline ends came to 18 bases. The CDR3 coding sequence is TGTGCCAGCAGTGACTTGGGCAGTGAGACACATGAAGCTTTCTTT. This translates into CASSDLGSETHEAFF.

This chain links TRBV2 with TRBJ2-7; 10 bases fit TRBD2. This CDR3 comprises 16 residues. The junction had 8 bases not matched to a gene; V was cut back by 6 bases and J by 0 bases. Looked up from germline, CDR1 is SNHLY and CDR2 is FYNNEI. CDR3 coding DNA: TGTGCCAGCAGAGCGGGGGGGGGCCCAAGCTCCTACGAGCAGTACTTC. This gives the protein CASRAGGGPSSYEQYF.

V is TRBV27 and J is TRBJ2-4; a weak D match, TRBD1 (6 bases). Per germline, CDR1 MNHEY and CDR2 SMNVEV (reference sequence). The CDR3 totals 17 residues. The V and J ends lost 6 bases and 1 base respectively, with 19 bases between them. The CDR3 is CASRQGVRAGAKNIQYF. The CDR3 nucleotides are TGTGCCAGCAGACAGGGTGTCAGGGCTGGCGCCAAAAACATTCAGTACTTC.